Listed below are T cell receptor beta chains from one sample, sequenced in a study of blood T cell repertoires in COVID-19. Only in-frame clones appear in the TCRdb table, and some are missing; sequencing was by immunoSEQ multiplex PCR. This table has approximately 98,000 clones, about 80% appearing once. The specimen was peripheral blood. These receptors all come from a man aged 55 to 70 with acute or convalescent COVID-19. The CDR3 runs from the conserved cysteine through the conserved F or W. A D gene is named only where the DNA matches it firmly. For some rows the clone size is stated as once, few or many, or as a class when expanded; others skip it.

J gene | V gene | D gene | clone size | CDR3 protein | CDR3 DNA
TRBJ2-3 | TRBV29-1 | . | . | CSDREGGAADTQYF | TGCAGCGATAGAGAGGGCGGAGCGGCAGATACGCAGTATTTT
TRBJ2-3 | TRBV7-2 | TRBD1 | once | CASYGQGAGDTQYF | TGTGCCAGCTATGGACAGGGGGCAGGAGATACGCAGTATTTT
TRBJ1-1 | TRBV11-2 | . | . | CASSFGTAIIGTEAFF | TGTGCCAGCAGCTTCGGGACTGCAATCATCGGCACTGAAGCTTTCTTT
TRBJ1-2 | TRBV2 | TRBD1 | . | CASSPIPDRASGGYTF | TGTGCCAGCAGCCCCATACCCGACAGGGCGTCCGGTGGCTACACCTTC
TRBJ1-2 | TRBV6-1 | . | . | CASSDFGIGYTF | TGTGCCAGCAGTGATTTCGGGATTGGCTACACCTTC
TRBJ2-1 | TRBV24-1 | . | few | CATSDSRGSYYNEQFF | TGTGCCACCAGTGATTCCCGGGGGTCCTACTACAATGAGCAGTTCTTC
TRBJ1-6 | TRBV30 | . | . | CAWSEEREYSPLHF | TGTGCCTGGAGTGAAGAAAGGGAGTATTCACCCCTCCACTTT
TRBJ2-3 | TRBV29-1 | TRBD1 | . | CSAEQGFPTDTQYF | TGCAGCGCAGAACAGGGGTTCCCGACAGATACGCAGTATTTT
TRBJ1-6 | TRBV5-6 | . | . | CASCRGGNSPLHF | TGTGCCAGCTGCCGGGGTGGTAATTCACCCCTCCACTTT
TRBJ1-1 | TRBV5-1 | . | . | CASSLATVNTEAFF | TGCGCCAGCAGCTTGGCGACAGTTAACACTGAAGCTTTCTTT
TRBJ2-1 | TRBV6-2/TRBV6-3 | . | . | CASSDTGSSYNEQFF | TGTGCCAGCAGCGATACGGGGAGCTCCTACAATGAGCAGTTCTTC
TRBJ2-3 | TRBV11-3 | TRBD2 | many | CASSPRGGVADTQYF | TGTGCCAGCAGCCCACGGGGGGGCGTCGCAGATACGCAGTATTTT
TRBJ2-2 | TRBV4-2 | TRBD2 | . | CASSQSGGGSNTGELFF | TGTGCCAGCAGCCAATCCGGGGGGGGATCGAACACCGGGGAGCTGTTTTTT
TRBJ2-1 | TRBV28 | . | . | CATWEDSYNEQFF | TGTGCCACTTGGGAGGACTCCTACAATGAGCAGTTCTTC
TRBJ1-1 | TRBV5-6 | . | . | CASSSEGLPNTEAFF | TGTGCCAGCAGCTCGGAGGGACTGCCGAACACTGAAGCTTTCTTT
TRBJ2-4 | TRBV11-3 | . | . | CASSLGRGGNIQYF | TGTGCCAGCAGCTTGGGGCGTGGGGGGAACATTCAGTACTTC